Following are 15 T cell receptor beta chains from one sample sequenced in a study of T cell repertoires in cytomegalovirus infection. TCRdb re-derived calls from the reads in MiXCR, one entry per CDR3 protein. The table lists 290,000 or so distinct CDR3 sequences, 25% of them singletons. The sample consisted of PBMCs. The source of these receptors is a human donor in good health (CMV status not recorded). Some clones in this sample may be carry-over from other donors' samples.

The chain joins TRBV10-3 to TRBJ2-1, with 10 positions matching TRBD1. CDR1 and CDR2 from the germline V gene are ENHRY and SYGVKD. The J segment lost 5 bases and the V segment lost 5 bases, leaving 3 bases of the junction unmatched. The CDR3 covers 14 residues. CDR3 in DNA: TGTGCCATCAGTTGGGACAGGGGAGACAATGAGCAGTTCTTC. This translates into CAISWDRGDNEQFF.

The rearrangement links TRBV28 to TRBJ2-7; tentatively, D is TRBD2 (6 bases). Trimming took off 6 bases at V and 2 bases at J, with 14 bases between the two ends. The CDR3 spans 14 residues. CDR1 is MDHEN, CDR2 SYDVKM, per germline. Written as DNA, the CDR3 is TGTGCCAGCAGCCGGGCTAGCGTCACCTACGAGCAGTACTTC. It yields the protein CASSRASVTYEQYF. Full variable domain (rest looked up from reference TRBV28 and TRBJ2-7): DVKVTQSSRYLVKRTGEKVFLECVQDMDHENMFWYRQDPGLGLRLIYFSYDVKMKEKGDIPEGYSVSREKKERFSLILESASTNQTSMYLCASSRASVTYEQYFGPGTRLTVT.

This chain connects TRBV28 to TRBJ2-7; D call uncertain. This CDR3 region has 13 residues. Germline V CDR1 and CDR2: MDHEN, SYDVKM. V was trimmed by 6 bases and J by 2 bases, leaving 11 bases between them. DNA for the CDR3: TGTGCCAGCAGCCTCGACCAGACCTACGAGCAGTACTTC. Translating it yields CASSLDQTYEQYF.

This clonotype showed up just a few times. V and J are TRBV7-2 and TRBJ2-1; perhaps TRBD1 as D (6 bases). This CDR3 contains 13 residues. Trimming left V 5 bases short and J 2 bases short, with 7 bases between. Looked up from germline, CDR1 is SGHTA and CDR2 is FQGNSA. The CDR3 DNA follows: TGTGCCAGCAGCCAGGGGCCCTACAATGAGCAGTTCTTC. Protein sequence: CASSQGPYNEQFF.

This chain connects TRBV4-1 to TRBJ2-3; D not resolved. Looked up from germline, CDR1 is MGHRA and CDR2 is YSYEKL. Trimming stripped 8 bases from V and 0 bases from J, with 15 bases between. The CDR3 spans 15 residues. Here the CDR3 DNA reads TGCGCCAGCCTGACTCGGGTTTTTAGCACAGATACGCAGTATTTT. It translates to CASLTRVFSTDTQYF.

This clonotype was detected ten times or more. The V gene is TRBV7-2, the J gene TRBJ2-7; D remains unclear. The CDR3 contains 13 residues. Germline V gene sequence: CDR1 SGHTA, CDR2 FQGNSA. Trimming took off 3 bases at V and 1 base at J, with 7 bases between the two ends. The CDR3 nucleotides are TGTGCCAGCAGCTTGGGCATATCCTACGAGCAGTACTTC. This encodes CASSLGISYEQYF.

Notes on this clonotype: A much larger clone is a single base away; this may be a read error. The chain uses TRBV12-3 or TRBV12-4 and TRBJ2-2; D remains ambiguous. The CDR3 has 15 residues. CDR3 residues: CASLPGPSNTVELFF. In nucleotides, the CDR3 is TGTGCCAGCTTGCCTGGGCCATCGAACACCGTGGAGCTGTTTTTT.

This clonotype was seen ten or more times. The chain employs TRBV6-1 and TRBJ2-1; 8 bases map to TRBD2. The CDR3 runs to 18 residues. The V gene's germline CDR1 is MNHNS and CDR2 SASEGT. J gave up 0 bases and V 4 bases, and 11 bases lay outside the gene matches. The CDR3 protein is CASSAWGLGGSSYNEQFF. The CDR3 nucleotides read TGTGCCAGCAGTGCCTGGGGACTAGGCGGCAGCTCCTACAATGAGCAGTTCTTC.

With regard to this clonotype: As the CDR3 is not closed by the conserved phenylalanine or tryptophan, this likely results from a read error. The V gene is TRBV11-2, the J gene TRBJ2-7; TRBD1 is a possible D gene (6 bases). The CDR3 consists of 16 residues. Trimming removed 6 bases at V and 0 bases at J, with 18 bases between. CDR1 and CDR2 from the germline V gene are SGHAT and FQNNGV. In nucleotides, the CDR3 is TGTGCCAGCAGTTCCCCGGGACACTTGAGCTCCTACGAGCAGTACTGC. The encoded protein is CASSSPGHLSSYEQYC.

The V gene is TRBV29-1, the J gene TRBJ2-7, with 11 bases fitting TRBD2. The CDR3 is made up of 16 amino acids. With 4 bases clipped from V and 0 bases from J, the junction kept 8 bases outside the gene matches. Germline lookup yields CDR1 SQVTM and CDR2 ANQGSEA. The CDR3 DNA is TGCAGCGTTGGTAATCTAGCGGGGGGAAACTCCTACGAGCAGTACTTC. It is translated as CSVGNLAGGNSYEQYF.

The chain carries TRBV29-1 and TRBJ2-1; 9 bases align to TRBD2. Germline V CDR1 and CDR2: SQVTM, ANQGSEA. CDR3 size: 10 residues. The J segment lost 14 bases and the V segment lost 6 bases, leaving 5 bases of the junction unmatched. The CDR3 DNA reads TGCAGCGTAGGCGGGAGGGCAGAGTTCTTC. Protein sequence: CSVGGRAEFF.

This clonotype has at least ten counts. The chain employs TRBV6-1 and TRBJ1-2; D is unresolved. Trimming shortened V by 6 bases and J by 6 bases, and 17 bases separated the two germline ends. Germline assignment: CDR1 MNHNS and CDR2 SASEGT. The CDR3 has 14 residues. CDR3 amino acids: CASSFTLGVNGYTF. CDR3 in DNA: TGTGCCAGCAGCTTTACGCTGGGTGTCAATGGCTACACCTTC.

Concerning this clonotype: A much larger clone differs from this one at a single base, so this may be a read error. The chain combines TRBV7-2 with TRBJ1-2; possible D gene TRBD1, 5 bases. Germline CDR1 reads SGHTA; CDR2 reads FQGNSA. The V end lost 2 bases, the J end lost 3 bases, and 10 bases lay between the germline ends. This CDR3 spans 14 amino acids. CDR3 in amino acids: CASSLRKGHYGYTF. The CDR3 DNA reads TGTGCCAGCAGCTTAAGGAAGGGGCACTATGGCTACACCTTC. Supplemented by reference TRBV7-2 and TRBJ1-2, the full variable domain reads GAGVSQSPSNKVTEKGKDVELRCDPISGHTALYWYRQSLGQGLEFLIYFQGNSAPDKSGLPSDRFSAERTGGSVSTLTIQRTQQEDSAVYLCASSLRKGHYGYTFGSGTRLTVV.

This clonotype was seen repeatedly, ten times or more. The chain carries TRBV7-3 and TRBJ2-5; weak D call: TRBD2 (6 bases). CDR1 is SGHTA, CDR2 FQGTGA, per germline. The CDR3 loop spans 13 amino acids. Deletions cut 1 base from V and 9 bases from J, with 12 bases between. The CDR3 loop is CASSLMEGRPQYF. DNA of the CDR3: TGTGCCAGCAGCTTAATGGAGGGGAGACCCCAGTACTTC.

CDR3 nucleotide sequence: TGTGCCAGCAGTCCCGGGTTCACGCAGTATTTT. This sequence encodes CASSPGFTQYF. This sequence joins TRBV27 and TRBJ2-3; D remains unclear. The V end lost 5 bases, the J end lost 9 bases, and 9 bases lay between the germline ends. CDR3 length: 11 residues. The germline V gene encodes CDR1 MNHEY and CDR2 SMNVEV (reference sequence).